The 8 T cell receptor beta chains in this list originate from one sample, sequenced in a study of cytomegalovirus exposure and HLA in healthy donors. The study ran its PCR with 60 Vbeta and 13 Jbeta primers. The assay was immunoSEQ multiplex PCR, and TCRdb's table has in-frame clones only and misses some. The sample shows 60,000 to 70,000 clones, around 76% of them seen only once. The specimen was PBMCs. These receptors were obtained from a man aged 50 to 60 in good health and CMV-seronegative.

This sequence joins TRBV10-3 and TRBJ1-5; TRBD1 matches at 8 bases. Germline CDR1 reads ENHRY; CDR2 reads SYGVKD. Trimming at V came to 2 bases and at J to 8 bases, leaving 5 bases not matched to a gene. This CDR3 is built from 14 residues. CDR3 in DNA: TGTGCCATCAGTGAGCCGCGGACAGGGAAGCCCCAGCATTTT. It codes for CAISEPRTGKPQHF.

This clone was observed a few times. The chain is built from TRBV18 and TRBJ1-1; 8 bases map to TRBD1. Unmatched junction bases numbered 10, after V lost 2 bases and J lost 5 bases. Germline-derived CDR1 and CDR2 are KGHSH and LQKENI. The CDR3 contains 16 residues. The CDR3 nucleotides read TGTGCCAGCTCACCAGAGCGACAGGGGATTCGGACTGAAGCTTTCTTT. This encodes CASSPERQGIRTEAFF.

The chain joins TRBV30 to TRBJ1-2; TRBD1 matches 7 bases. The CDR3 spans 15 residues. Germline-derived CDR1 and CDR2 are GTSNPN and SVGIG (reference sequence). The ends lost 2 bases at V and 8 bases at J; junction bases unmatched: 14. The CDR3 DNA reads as TGTGCCTGGAGTCCCTGGACGGAGGGGGCTGGCGGCTACACCTTC. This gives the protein CAWSPWTEGAGGYTF.

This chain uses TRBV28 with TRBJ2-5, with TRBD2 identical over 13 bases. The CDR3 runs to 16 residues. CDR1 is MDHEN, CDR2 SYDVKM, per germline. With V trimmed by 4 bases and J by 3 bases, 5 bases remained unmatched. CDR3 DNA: TGTGCCAGCAGTTCACCGGGACTAGCGGGAAAAGAGACCCAGTACTTC. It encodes CASSSPGLAGKETQYF. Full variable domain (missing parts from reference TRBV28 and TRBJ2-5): DVKVTQSSRYLVKRTGEKVFLECVQDMDHENMFWYRQDPGLGLRLIYFSYDVKMKEKGDIPEGYSVSREKKERFSLILESASTNQTSMYLCASSSPGLAGKETQYFGPGTRLLVL.

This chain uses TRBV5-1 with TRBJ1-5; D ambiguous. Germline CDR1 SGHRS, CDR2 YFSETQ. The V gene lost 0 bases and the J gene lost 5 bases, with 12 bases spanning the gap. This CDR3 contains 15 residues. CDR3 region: CASSLEGGQYQPQHF. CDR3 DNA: TGCGCCAGCAGCTTGGAGGGCGGGCAGTATCAGCCCCAGCATTTT.

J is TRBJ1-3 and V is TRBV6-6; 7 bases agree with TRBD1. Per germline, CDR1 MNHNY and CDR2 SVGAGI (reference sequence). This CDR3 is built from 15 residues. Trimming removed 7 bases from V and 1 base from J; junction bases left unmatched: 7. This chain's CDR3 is CASKLGRGSGNTIYF. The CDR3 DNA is TGTGCCAGCAAGCTGGGCAGGGGGTCTGGAAACACCATATATTTT.

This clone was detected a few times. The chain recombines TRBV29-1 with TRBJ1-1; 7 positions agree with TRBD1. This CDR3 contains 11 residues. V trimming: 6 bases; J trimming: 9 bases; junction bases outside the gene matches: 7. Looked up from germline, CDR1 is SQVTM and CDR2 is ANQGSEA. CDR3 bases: TGCAGCGTGGGAGACAGGGCCAAAGCTTTCTTT. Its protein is CSVGDRAKAFF.

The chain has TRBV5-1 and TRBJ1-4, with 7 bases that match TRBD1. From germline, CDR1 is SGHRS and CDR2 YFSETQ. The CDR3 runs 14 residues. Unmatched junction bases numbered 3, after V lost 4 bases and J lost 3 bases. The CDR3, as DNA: TGCGCCAGCAGCAAGGGACAGCCTAATGAAAAACTGTTTTTT. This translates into CASSKGQPNEKLFF.